Shown below are 4 T cell receptor beta chains from a single sample sequenced in a study of blood T cell repertoires in COVID-19. Method: immunoSEQ multiplex PCR; TCRdb's copy keeps in-frame clones and lacks some. The sample lists fewer than 200,000 clones, 75% to 85% seen once, with more than 10% in the top ten. The sample taken for sequencing was peripheral blood. The receptors were gathered from a woman aged 80 or over with COVID-19, enrolled during active disease.

This chain links TRBV19 with TRBJ2-3, with 12 bases identical to TRBD2. The CDR3 totals 16 residues. CDR1 LNHDA and CDR2 SQIVND come from the germline V gene (reference sequence). V trimming: 5 bases; J trimming: 3 bases; junction bases outside the gene matches: 6. The CDR3: CASSSRLAGVTDTQYF. The CDR3 DNA follows: TGTGCCAGTAGTTCTCGACTAGCGGGAGTTACAGATACGCAGTATTTT.

V and J are TRBV5-6 and TRBJ1-2; perhaps TRBD1 as D (5 bases). The CDR3 totals 13 residues. CDR1 is SGHDT, CDR2 YYEEEE, per germline. V dropped 4 bases and J dropped 4 bases, with 11 bases sitting between them. In nucleotides, the CDR3 is TGTGCCAGCAGCCCGGTGGACACCTATGGCTACACCTTC. Its protein is CASSPVDTYGYTF.

The rearrangement joins TRBV29-1 to TRBJ1-2; D remains unclear. The CDR3 is made up of 12 amino acids. Per the germline V gene, CDR1 is SQVTM and CDR2 is ANQGSEA. V was trimmed by 4 bases and J by 4 bases, leaving 10 bases between them. DNA for the CDR3: TGCAGCGTTGTAGGCAGCGGCTATGGCTACACCTTC. Its translation is CSVVGSGYGYTF.

V usage is TRBV7-9 and J usage is TRBJ1-1, with a possible D match to TRBD1 (5 bases). Trimming took off 3 bases at V and 6 bases at J, with 11 bases between the two ends. Germline assignment: CDR1 SEHNR and CDR2 FQNEAQ (reference sequence). The CDR3 loop spans 13 amino acids. The CDR3 spells CASSFQGNPEAFF. In nucleotides, the CDR3 is TGTGCCAGCAGCTTCCAGGGTAATCCTGAAGCTTTCTTT.